This passage covers 20 T cell receptor beta chains from one sample sequenced in a study of Graves' ophthalmopathy and Graves' hyperthyroidism. The authors amplified TCR beta CDR3 regions from RNA transcripts. An opening RT-PCR round employed HTBI primers and preceded a second-round multiplex PCR. TCRdb re-derived calls from the multiplex PCR reads in MiXCR, one entry per CDR3 protein. The sample yields 300,000 to 400,000 distinct CDR3 sequences, 15% to 20% seen once. The sample comprised peripheral blood. The origin of the receptors is an adult man with Graves' ophthalmopathy.

This clonotype was detected many times. DNA of the CDR3: TGTGCCAGCAAGACTAGCGCTAACACCGGGGAGCTGTTTTTT. It codes for CASKTSANTGELFF. The chain is built from TRBV2 and TRBJ2-2, with 8 positions matching TRBD2. With 7 bases clipped from V and 2 bases from J, the junction kept 3 bases outside the gene matches. The CDR3 extends over 14 amino acids. Germline-derived CDR1 and CDR2 are SNHLY and FYNNEI.

This clonotype was observed many times. The rearrangement links TRBV6-5 to TRBJ1-5; a possible D gene is TRBD1 (6 bases). V dropped 2 bases and J dropped 0 bases, with 8 bases sitting between them. In germline, CDR1 is MNHEY, CDR2 SVGAGI. The CDR3 contains 15 residues. The CDR3 region is CASSYGGRSNQPQHF. DNA of the CDR3: TGTGCCAGCAGTTACGGGGGGCGTAGCAATCAGCCCCAGCATTTT.

This clonotype has ten or more counts. The rearrangement joins TRBV19 to TRBJ1-1; D might be TRBD1 (6 bases). V lost 10 bases, J lost 4 bases, and 16 bases lay in between. The V gene's germline CDR1 is LNHDA and CDR2 SQIVND (reference sequence). This CDR3 region has 13 residues. CDR3 in DNA: TGTGCCACAAAAGTGCAGGGGATCACTGAAGCTTTCTTT. Translated, it gives CATKVQGITEAFF.

The table lists this clonotype with many counts. This chain's CDR3 is CASSRTSGPTYEQYF. Here the CDR3 DNA reads TGTGCCAGCAGCCGGACTAGCGGGCCGACCTACGAGCAGTACTTC. The chain couples TRBV7-3 to TRBJ2-7, with 11 bases identical to TRBD2. This CDR3 spans 15 amino acids. The V gene's germline CDR1 is SGHTA and CDR2 FQGTGA. The V gene end was trimmed by 5 bases and the J gene end by 2 bases; junction bases not matched to a gene: 5.

The sample holds a few counts of this clonotype. The junction differs from germline at one of its ends, possibly a read error. The J gene is TRBJ1-5, the V gene TRBV12-3 or TRBV12-4; TRBD1 might be the D (6 bases). The CDR3 is made up of 12 amino acids. The CDR3: CASITGYQPQLF. Here the CDR3 DNA reads TGTGCCAGCATAACAGGGTATCAGCCCCAGCTTTTT.

The chain carries TRBV28 and TRBJ2-4; 7 bases line up with TRBD2. This CDR3 is built from 17 residues. CDR1 is MDHEN, CDR2 SYDVKM, per germline. V lost 3 bases and J lost 0; bases outside the gene matches: 8. CDR3 sequence: CASSFNPSGKAKNIQYF. Here the CDR3 DNA reads TGTGCCAGCAGTTTCAACCCTAGCGGAAAAGCCAAAAACATTCAGTACTTC.

This clonotype came up many times. The V and J genes are TRBV29-1 and TRBJ1-1, with D hard to call. Trimming removed 4 bases at V and 1 base at J, with 7 bases between. The CDR3 sequence is 12 residues long. In germline, CDR1 is SQVTM, CDR2 ANQGSEA. CDR3 nucleotide sequence: TGCAGCGTTGTTTCCGGGAACACTGAAGCTTTCTTT. Protein product: CSVVSGNTEAFF.

The chain joins TRBV12-3 or TRBV12-4 to TRBJ2-7; 7 bases map to TRBD1. The CDR3 runs 15 residues. Germline trimming cut 2 bases from V and 2 bases from J; bases unmatched to any gene: 6. CDR3 protein: CASSLKQGLTYEQYF. CDR3 nucleotide sequence: TGTGCCAGCAGTTTAAAACAGGGGTTGACCTACGAGCAGTACTTC.

This clonotype was counted many times. V and J are TRBV7-9 and TRBJ1-1; D call uncertain. V was shortened by 5 bases and J by 11 bases, with 15 bases between the two germline ends. Germline CDR1 and CDR2: SEHNR and FQNEAQ (reference sequence). This CDR3 region has 12 residues. CDR3 bases: TGTGCCAGCAGCCAGACGAAGGGAGGGGCTTTCTTT. It yields the protein CASSQTKGGAFF.

This clonotype was found many times. The chain is built from TRBV30 and TRBJ1-2; D is uncertain. The CDR3 is 12 residues long. The germline gives CDR1 GTSNPN, CDR2 SVGIG (reference sequence). V lost 4 bases to trimming and J lost 2 bases, with 8 bases between them. The chain's CDR3 is CAWTDGNYGYTF. In DNA form, the CDR3 reads TGTGCCTGGACCGACGGGAACTATGGCTACACCTTC. Together with reference TRBV30 and TRBJ1-2, the CDR3 gives the full variable domain: SQTIHQWPATLVQPVGSPLSLECTVEGTSNPNLYWYRQAAGRGLQLLFYSVGIGQISSEVPQNLSASRPQDRQFILSSKKLLLSDSGFYLCAWTDGNYGYTFGSGTRLTVV.

In this sample, this clonotype turned up a few times. Compared with germline, one end of the junction differs, possibly owing to a read error. The rearrangement uses TRBV12-3 or TRBV12-4 and TRBJ2-2; 9 positions agree with TRBD1. This CDR3 has 15 amino acids. The chain's CDR3 is CASSLTGQGTGELLF. CDR3 coding DNA: TGTGCCAGCAGTTTGACGGGACAGGGTACCGGGGAGCTGTTGTTT.

This clonotype has at least ten counts. The genes are TRBV24-1 and TRBJ1-5, with no clear D. Trimming took off 1 base at V and 0 bases at J, with 3 bases between the two ends. CDR3 length: 14 amino acids. The germline CDR1 and CDR2 sequences are KGHDR and SFDVKD. The CDR3 bases are TGTGCCACCAGTGATTTCGATAGCAATCAGCCCCAGCATTTT. Protein: CATSDFDSNQPQHF.

This clonotype occurred many times. The V and J genes are TRBV13 and TRBJ2-7, with TRBD2 matching 10 bases. Germline loops: CDR1 PRHDT, CDR2 FYEKMQ (reference sequence). Germline trimming cut 4 bases from V and 5 bases from J; bases unmatched to any gene: 8. CDR3 length equals 15 residues. The CDR3 reads CASSSRVLAGNEQYF. CDR3 nucleotide sequence: TGTGCCAGCAGCTCCAGGGTACTAGCGGGAAACGAGCAGTACTTC.

This chain connects TRBV20-1 to TRBJ2-5; TRBD2 is a possible D gene (5 bases). Germline V gene sequence: CDR1 DFQATT, CDR2 SNEGSKA (reference sequence). The length of the CDR3 is 12 residues. Trimming left V 3 bases short and J 5 bases short, with 10 bases between. Here the CDR3 DNA reads TGCAGTGCTAGTATGAGGGCGGAGACCCAGTACTTC. This sequence encodes CSASMRAETQYF.

Ten or more counts support this clonotype. This chain connects TRBV24-1 to TRBJ2-7; 8 bases line up with TRBD1. The CDR3 is 14 amino acids. Germline V gene lookup returns CDR1 KGHDR and CDR2 SFDVKD. The ends lost 2 bases at V and 3 bases at J; junction bases unmatched: 2. The CDR3 DNA sequence: TGTGCCACCAGTGATTCAGGGGGCGGCTACGAGCAGTACTTC. Its translation: CATSDSGGGYEQYF.

The table lists this clonotype with many counts. The V gene is TRBV2, the J gene TRBJ1-1; D is possibly TRBD1 (5 bases). The CDR3 totals 13 residues. Between the trimmed V and J ends, which lost 3 bases and 6 bases, there was a span of 11 bases. CDR1 and CDR2 from the germline V gene are SNHLY and FYNNEI. Written as DNA, the CDR3 is TGTGCCAGCAGTGACAGGGAGATCGCTGAAGCTTTCTTT. Protein: CASSDREIAEAFF.

This clonotype was seen more than once but under ten times. The V and J genes are TRBV27 and TRBJ2-5; TRBD1 is a possible D gene (8 bases). Per germline, CDR1 MNHEY and CDR2 SMNVEV (reference sequence). The CDR3 is 17 amino acids. Trimming cost V 7 bases and J 2 bases, with 23 bases left between them. CDR3 coding DNA: TGTGCCAGCACCCCTTCTAGGACAGGGAGGGAACAAGAGACCCAGTACTTC. Its translation is CASTPSRTGREQETQYF.

The chain joins TRBV4-1 to TRBJ2-4; a possible D gene is TRBD2 (7 bases). V gave up 0 bases and J gave up 7 bases, with 19 bases separating them. Germline values: CDR1 MGHRA, CDR2 YSYEKL. The CDR3 consists of 17 residues. This CDR3 is CASSQEGVRGLENIQYF. DNA of the CDR3: TGCGCCAGCAGCCAAGAAGGCGTGCGGGGGCTAGAGAACATTCAGTACTTC.

Many counts were recorded for this clonotype. The rearrangement uses TRBV25-1 and TRBJ1-1; a possible D gene is TRBD1 (6 bases). The CDR3 is 15 residues long. Between the trimmed V and J ends, which lost 2 bases and 11 bases, there was a span of 21 bases. Germline CDR1 and CDR2: MGHDK and SYGVNS. This CDR3 is CASSENGRGMVGAFF. CDR3 sequence (DNA): TGTGCCAGCAGTGAAAATGGCAGGGGAATGGTCGGGGCTTTCTTT.

This chain joins TRBV6-1 and TRBJ1-2; TRBD1 agrees at 9 bases. The CDR3 sequence is 14 residues long. J lost 6 bases, V lost 5 bases, and 7 bases had no gene match. Germline CDR1 and CDR2: MNHNS and SASEGT. This CDR3 is CASSTVTGGNGYTF. The CDR3 DNA reads TGTGCCAGCAGTACCGTGACAGGGGGGAATGGCTACACCTTC.